This TCR beta chain was found in a study of CD8 T cells in ankylosing spondylitis. With molecular barcodes, quantitative 5'-RACE was used to make the TCR beta libraries. TCRdb recomputed calls from the 5' RACE reads with MiXCR, one row per CDR3 protein. The sample gives under 200,000 distinct CDR3 sequences, approximately 10% of which show up once; around 29% is in the top ten. The length of the CDR3 is 17 residues. Trimming took 0 bases from V and 7 from J, leaving 19 bases between them. CDR1 and CDR2 (germline): SEHNR, FQNEAQ (reference sequence). Points from the study as a whole: Earlier work had already found some motif variants in reactive arthritis synovial fluid and blood. Clones linked to disease were reported to show significant enrichment in matched ankylosing spondylitis synovial fluid. Researchers report that disease-linked clones proved CD8+ and relatively rare in peripheral blood.

In the case of this clonotype: Its antigen is unknown.

The sample was blood, either unsorted or a sorted T cell fraction (not recorded which). The V call is TRBV7-9, the J call TRBJ2-1; a possible D gene is TRBD2 (7 bases). This TCR was recovered from a male donor with ankylosing spondylitis or in good health (not recorded which). The CDR3 DNA sequence: TGTGCCAGCAGCTTAGCCCCCGGGGGGCGAGTTGAGAATGAGCAGTTCTTC. This codes for CASSLAPGGRVENEQFF. The variable domain in full, completed from reference TRBV7-9 and TRBJ2-1, reads DTGVSQNPRHKITKRGQNVTFRCDPISEHNRLYWYRQTLGQGPEFLTYFQNEAQLEKSRLLSDRFSAERPKGSFSTLEIQRTEQGDSAMYLCASSLAPGGRVENEQFFGPGTRLTVL.